Presented here are 10 T cell receptor beta chains from one specimen sequenced in a study of blood T cells in healthy people across ages. Then a second PCR, running roughly 7 to 11 cycles, was carried out with a sample-barcoded 5' primer and a J-beta primer mix. TCRdb re-called the 5' RACE reads through MiXCR, storing one row per CDR3 protein. Of about 400,000 distinct CDR3 sequences listed, 45% to 65% were seen once; the top ten hold under 60%. Sequenced material: blood. These receptors were collected from a man in his fifties or sixties in good health.

Comment on this clonotype: The germline gene is not matched at one end of the junction; a read error may be the cause. The J gene is TRBJ2-3, the V gene TRBV12-3 or TRBV12-4; 8 bases line up with TRBD1. This CDR3 is built from 14 residues. CDR3 coding DNA: TGTGCCAGCAGAAGGACAGGGAGCGCAGATGCGCAGTATTTT. It is translated as CASRRTGSADAQYF.

This clonotype was observed a single time. V and J are TRBV28 and TRBJ2-5; TRBD2 matches at 10 bases. CDR3 size: 16 residues. The germline V gene encodes CDR1 MDHEN and CDR2 SYDVKM. The J segment lost 2 bases and the V segment lost 3 bases, leaving 6 bases of the junction unmatched. CDR3 amino acids: CASSFGAGGPQETQYF. The CDR3 DNA is TGTGCCAGCAGTTTTGGAGCGGGGGGGCCGCAAGAGACCCAGTACTTC.

This clonotype came up a few times. This chain uses TRBV6-2 or TRBV6-3 with TRBJ2-7; TRBD2 is a possible D gene (5 bases). The CDR3 consists of 15 residues. The germline gives CDR1 MNHEY, CDR2 SVGEGT. Trimming took off 4 bases at V and 7 bases at J, with 20 bases between the two ends. The CDR3 spells CASSFRGLRNREQYF. CDR3 DNA sequence: TGTGCCAGCAGTTTTCGAGGACTCCGGAATCGGGAGCAGTACTTC.

This clonotype turned up a few times. This chain links TRBV2 with TRBJ2-3; D might be TRBD2 (5 bases). The CDR3 is 13 amino acids. Deletions cut 9 bases from V and 3 bases from J, with 13 bases between. CDR1 is SNHLY, CDR2 FYNNEI, per germline. The CDR3 nucleotides are TGTGCCAGTCAACTGGACTTTACAGATACGCAGTATTTT. It is translated as CASQLDFTDTQYF.

The CDR3 here is CASSLFPPGRAGEKLFF. The CDR3 DNA reads TGTGCCAGCAGCTTATTTCCCCCCGGTAGGGCCGGAGAAAAACTGTTTTTT. The chain carries TRBV11-3 and TRBJ1-4; no reliable D call. This CDR3 comprises 17 residues. The ends were cut back, 2 bases at V and 8 bases at J, with 21 bases in the middle. Germline V gene sequence: CDR1 SGHNT, CDR2 YENEEA.

The genes are TRBV11-2 and TRBJ2-5; D not resolved. There are 14 residues in the CDR3. Germline assignment: CDR1 SGHAT and CDR2 FQNNGV. The V end was cut by 2 bases, the J end by 1 base, with 8 bases between. CDR3 nucleotides: TGTGCCAGCAGCTTAAGAGGAATCCAAGAGACCCAGTACTTC. Its protein is CASSLRGIQETQYF.

This chain connects TRBV7-2 to TRBJ1-1; D is ambiguous. CDR3 length: 14 residues. CDR1 is SGHTA and CDR2 is FQGNSA in the germline V gene. V was trimmed by 1 base and J by 7 bases, leaving 13 bases between them. The CDR3 reads CASSLGPSSREAFF. CDR3 bases: TGTGCCAGCAGCTTAGGGCCCAGCAGTCGTGAAGCTTTCTTT.

V usage is TRBV5-1 and J usage is TRBJ2-5, with TRBD2 as a possible D gene (6 bases). Germline V gives CDR1 SGHRS, CDR2 YFSETQ. V gave up 3 bases and J gave up 5 bases, with 14 bases separating them. This CDR3 has 14 amino acids. The CDR3 DNA reads TGCGCCAGCAGCTGGCAGACTAGTAGGGAGACCCAGTACTTC. Protein sequence: CASSWQTSRETQYF.

The genes are TRBV27 and TRBJ1-6, with 7 bases that match TRBD1. V lost 5 bases to trimming and J lost 5 bases; unmatched junction nucleotides: 15. In germline, CDR1 is MNHEY, CDR2 SMNVEV (reference sequence). The CDR3 length is 18 residues. Here the CDR3 DNA reads TGTGCCAGCAGTCCAAGACAGGGTCGGAACCGAAATAATTCACCCCTCCACTTT. Encoded protein: CASSPRQGRNRNNSPLHF.

This clonotype was observed a handful of times. CDR3 sequence reads: CASSVDVWTEAFF. CDR3 nucleotides: TGTGCCAGCAGCGTAGATGTATGGACTGAAGCTTTCTTT. The J gene is TRBJ1-1, the V gene TRBV9; D is unresolved. Germline V CDR1 and CDR2: SGDLS, YYNGEE. The CDR3 is 13 amino acids. Trimming stripped 0 bases from V and 5 bases from J, with 8 bases between.